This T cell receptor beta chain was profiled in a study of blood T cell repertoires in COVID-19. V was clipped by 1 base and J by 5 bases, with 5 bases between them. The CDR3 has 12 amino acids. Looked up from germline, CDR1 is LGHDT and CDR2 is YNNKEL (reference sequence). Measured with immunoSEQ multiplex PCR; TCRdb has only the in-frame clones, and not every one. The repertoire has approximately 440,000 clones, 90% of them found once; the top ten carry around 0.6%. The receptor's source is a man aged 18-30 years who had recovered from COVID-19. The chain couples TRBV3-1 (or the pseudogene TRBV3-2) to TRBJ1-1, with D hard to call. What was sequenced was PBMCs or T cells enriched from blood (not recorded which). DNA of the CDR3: TGTGCCAGCAGCCAAGCGGGGACTGAAGCTTTCTTT. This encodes CASSQAGTEAFF.